A selection of T cell receptor beta chains follows, all from one sample in a study of blood T cell repertoires in COVID-19. TCRdb keeps only in-frame clones here, not all; method: immunoSEQ multiplex PCR. The repertoire has roughly 200,000 clones, approximately 83% of them found once; the top ten carry about 4.8%. Sample: PBMCs or T cells enriched from blood (not recorded which). The receptors derive from a woman aged 45-65 years who had been exposed to COVID-19. Each CDR3 is given with its conserved first and last residue. Fields, in order: J gene, CDR3 length, V gene, clone size, D gene, CDR3 protein, CDR3 DNA. D genes are given only for firm matches. Clone size is not always given. Where it is, it says once, few, many or a class for expanded clones.

>TRBJ2-2|17|TRBV21-1|.|.
CASSKACKDRNTGELFF
TGTGCCAGCAGCAAAGCCTGCAAGGACAGAAACACCGGGGAGCTGTTTTTT
>TRBJ2-6|19|TRBV3-1/TRBV3-2|.|.
CASSRLGADRVSGANVLTF
TGTGCCAGCAGCCGCCTAGGGGCGGACCGAGTCTCTGGGGCCAACGTCCTGACTTTC
>TRBJ1-6|16|TRBV2|.|TRBD1
CASSEVTGGGYSPLHF
TGTGCCAGCAGTGAAGTAACAGGGGGTGGGTATTCACCCCTCCACTTT
>TRBJ1-2|13|TRBV5-4|once|TRBD1
CASSLGGAHGYTF
TGTGCCAGCAGCTTAGGGGGCGCGCATGGCTACACCTTC
>TRBJ2-3|16|TRBV7-2|.|.
CASSLDRSSGTDTQYF
TGTGCCAGCAGCTTAGATAGGTCCTCCGGGACAGATACGCAGTATTTT
>TRBJ1-2|16|TRBV5-6|few|TRBD1
CASSLGLGQGGYGYTF
TGTGCCAGCAGCTTGGGATTAGGACAGGGCGGCTATGGCTACACCTTC
>TRBJ1-6|15|TRBV21-1|few|.
CASRGPGRKNSPLHF
TGTGCCAGCAGGGGCCCAGGGCGGAAGAATTCACCCCTCCACTTT
>TRBJ2-1|15|TRBV11-2|.|TRBD1
CASSLLDRVDNEQFF
TGTGCCAGCAGCTTACTAGACAGGGTTGACAATGAGCAGTTCTTC
>TRBJ2-7|13|TRBV30|.|.
CAFGEGLVYEQYF
TGTGCCTTCGGGGAAGGCCTGGTCTACGAGCAGTACTTC
>TRBJ2-5|15|TRBV14|.|.
CASSQGRLALETQYF
TGTGCCAGCAGCCAGGGGAGGCTAGCGTTGGAGACCCAGTACTTC
>TRBJ1-5|15|TRBV19|.|.
CASSIRPPGNQPQHF
TGTGCCAGTAGTATCAGGCCGCCGGGCAATCAGCCCCAGCATTTT
>TRBJ2-6|15|TRBV5-1|.|.
CASSVGQGGANVLTF
TGCGCCAGCAGCGTAGGACAAGGAGGGGCCAACGTCCTGACTTTC
>TRBJ2-7|11|TRBV4-1|once|.
CASSQADEQYF
TGCGCCAGCAGCCAAGCCGACGAGCAGTACTTC
>TRBJ2-7|15|TRBV19|.|.
CASSRKWGDGYEQYF
TGTGCCAGTAGTCGGAAATGGGGGGACGGCTACGAGCAGTACTTC
>TRBJ1-1|16|TRBV4-2|.|TRBD1
CASSQETRTGETEAFF
TGTGCCAGCAGCCAAGAAACCCGGACAGGGGAGACTGAAGCTTTCTTT
>TRBJ2-1|18|TRBV27|.|TRBD2
CASSLPGLAGANYNEQFF
TGTGCCAGCAGTCTCCCTGGACTAGCGGGGGCCAACTACAATGAGCAGTTCTTC
>TRBJ2-1|11|TRBV5-8|.|.
CASSPLNEQFF
TGTGCCAGCAGCCCTCTCAATGAGCAGTTCTTC
>TRBJ2-7|18|TRBV18|.|TRBD1
CASSPRVGSGTGAYEQYF
TGTGCCAGCTCACCAAGAGTCGGATCGGGGACAGGAGCCTACGAGCAGTACTTC
>TRBJ2-5|15|TRBV4-1|.|TRBD2
CASSHRSSGGETQYF
TGCGCCAGCAGCCATAGGTCTAGCGGGGGAGAGACCCAGTACTTC
>TRBJ1-1|15|TRBV19|few|TRBD1
CASSPGGGQGAKAFF
TGTGCCAGTAGTCCCGGTGGGGGACAGGGGGCCAAAGCTTTCTTT
>TRBJ1-5|15|TRBV19|.|.
CASSSSGGEGQPQHF
TGTGCCAGTAGTTCGTCGGGGGGCGAAGGGCAGCCCCAGCATTTT
>TRBJ1-2|14|TRBV3-1/TRBV3-2|.|.
CASSQGTANYGYTF
TGTGCCAGCAGCCAAGGGACAGCTAACTATGGCTACACCTTC
>TRBJ2-7|14|TRBV27|.|.
CASSSQPLAGEQYF
TGTGCCAGCAGTTCCCAACCCCTTGCGGGCGAGCAGTACTTC
>TRBJ1-1|15|TRBV10-3|.|TRBD1
CAISATGEENTEAFF
TGTGCCATCAGTGCCACAGGGGAGGAGAACACTGAAGCTTTCTTT
>TRBJ1-2|14|TRBV24-1|few|.
CATSDADRVYGYTF
TGTGCCACCAGTGATGCCGACAGAGTCTATGGCTACACCTTC
>TRBJ1-2|11|TRBV12-3/TRBV12-4|.|.
CASSPQYGYTF
TGTGCCAGCAGTCCCCAATATGGCTACACCTTC
>TRBJ1-3|16|TRBV2|.|.
CASSIDLPGAGNTIYF
TGTGCCAGCAGTATCGATCTACCAGGGGCTGGAAACACCATATATTTT
>TRBJ1-5|15|TRBV19|.|.
CASSPTVYSNQPQHF
TGTGCCAGTAGTCCGACAGTTTATAGCAATCAGCCCCAGCATTTT
>TRBJ1-6|16|TRBV19|.|.
CASNGGGGPWNSPLHF
TGTGCCAGTAATGGTGGGGGGGGCCCTTGGAATTCACCCCTCCACTTT
>TRBJ1-2|13|TRBV2|.|TRBD1
CASNQQGARGYTF
TGTGCCAGCAACCAACAGGGGGCGAGGGGCTACACCTTC
>TRBJ1-2|14|TRBV7-9|.|TRBD1
CASSLGGTGGGYTF
TGTGCCAGCAGCTTAGGCGGGACAGGGGGCGGCTACACCTTC
>TRBJ1-2|15|TRBV4-3|.|TRBD1
CASSQEGTGYNGYTF
TGCGCCAGCAGCCAAGAGGGGACAGGGTATAATGGCTACACCTTC
>TRBJ1-5|13|TRBV7-2|few|.
CASSLQAPQPQHF
TGTGCCAGCAGCCTTCAGGCCCCCCAGCCCCAGCATTTT
>TRBJ2-5|16|TRBV19|.|TRBD2
CATSALAGGNQETQYF
TGTGCCACTTCCGCCCTAGCGGGGGGTAACCAAGAGACCCAGTACTTC
>TRBJ1-1|14|TRBV18|.|.
CASSPDRQKAEAFF
TGTGCCAGCTCACCGGATAGACAGAAGGCTGAAGCTTTCTTT
>TRBJ1-1|13|TRBV6-5|.|.
CASRPTVNTEAFF
TGTGCCAGCAGACCCACGGTGAACACTGAAGCTTTCTTT
>TRBJ2-1|16|TRBV19|.|TRBD1
CASSIKGQLLYNEQFF
TGTGCCAGTAGTATAAAGGGACAGCTCCTTTACAATGAGCAGTTCTTC
>TRBJ1-2|13|TRBV6-5|.|.
CASSYEGGYGYTF
TGTGCCAGCAGTTATGAGGGAGGGTATGGCTACACCTTC
>TRBJ1-1|12|TRBV7-9|few|.
CASRTGNTEAFF
TGTGCCAGCCGCACAGGGAACACTGAAGCTTTCTTT
>TRBJ1-2|13|TRBV12-5|once|.
CASGLVGGYGYTF
TGTGCTAGTGGTTTGGTAGGGGGATATGGCTACACCTTC
>TRBJ2-2|13|TRBV3-1/TRBV3-2|.|.
CASSRPTGVELFF
TGTGCCAGCAGCCGTCCCACGGGGGTGGAGCTGTTTTTT
>TRBJ2-6|15|TRBV3-1/TRBV3-2|.|.
CASSPQGLGANVLTF
TGTGCCAGCAGCCCCCAGGGTCTAGGGGCCAACGTCCTGACTTTC
>TRBJ2-7|13|TRBV7-8|.|TRBD1
CASSLDRGNEQYF
TGTGCCAGCAGCTTGGACAGGGGGAACGAGCAGTACTTC
>TRBJ1-1|15|TRBV19|.|TRBD1
CASTANRGTSGTTFF
TGTGCCAGTACCGCAAACAGGGGGACGTCGGGGACGACTTTCTTT
>TRBJ1-1|16|TRBV5-1|.|.
CASSLEGFRGNTEAFF
TGCGCCAGCAGCTTGGAGGGCTTTAGGGGGAACACTGAAGCTTTCTTT
>TRBJ1-1|14|TRBV18|.|TRBD1
CASSLGQGRTEAFF
TGTGCCAGCTCCCTAGGACAGGGGAGAACTGAAGCTTTCTTT